This TCR beta chain came from a study of T cell responses to AZD1222 COVID-19 vaccine. As regards this clone: The target antigen is unknown.

In germline, CDR1 is SGDLS, CDR2 YYNGEE. V lost 0 bases, J lost 6 bases, and 9 bases lay in between. The CDR3 has 13 residues. Study-level points and caveats: Clonal diversity was possibly underestimated, and the donors were mostly white British, with more females. Nearly half of spike-specific TCRs reportedly go after variant regions that carry no mutations. Scientists sampled the repertoires only once the peak T cell response had passed.

Produced via immunoSEQ multiplex PCR; TCRdb's table is partial and in-frame only. Here the sample spans 130,000 to 150,000 clones, more than 90% being singletons. This clonotype was sampled from an adult in good health. The rearrangement joins TRBV9 to TRBJ1-1; D is unclear. The specimen was peripheral blood, collected on day 0 of AZD1222 vaccination. CDR3 amino acids: CASSVAGVAEAFF. The CDR3 DNA follows: TGTGCCAGCAGCGTAGCCGGTGTTGCTGAAGCTTTCTTT.